Detailed here is one T cell receptor (beta chain). Its antigen is not identified. The data belong to a study of PD-1 blockade in classical Hodgkin lymphoma. Study summary: Administration of nivolumab to patients was at 3 mg/kg intravenously every 2 weeks.

The study, taken as a whole, reports: A reduction in baseline TCR diversity was reportedly seen in newly diagnosed patients relative to healthy donors. By cycle point C4D1, TCR diversity had risen significantly in CD4+ cells (but not CD8+ cells).

Data came from immunoSEQ multiplex PCR; TCRdb stores just in-frame clones and leaves some out. The sample shows 29,000 or so clones, over 55% of them seen only once. The germline V gene encodes CDR1 SGHRS and CDR2 YFSETQ. CDR3 size: 14 residues. Deletions cut 0 bases from V and 3 bases from J, with 10 bases between. Every one of the patients relapsed after autologous stem cell transplantation (brentuximab vedotin exposure was variable). Responses achieved at best were complete response, partial response or progressive disease. The sequence was obtained from a human donor with classical Hodgkin lymphoma. The material was peripheral blood mononuclear cells (PBMCs), obtained before the second cycle of nivolumab. The chain recombines TRBV5-1 with TRBJ2-7; no reliable D call. The CDR3 region has the DNA TGCGCCAGCAGCTTGGGGCAGCCTGGCTACGAGCAGTACTTC. This gives the protein CASSLGQPGYEQYF.